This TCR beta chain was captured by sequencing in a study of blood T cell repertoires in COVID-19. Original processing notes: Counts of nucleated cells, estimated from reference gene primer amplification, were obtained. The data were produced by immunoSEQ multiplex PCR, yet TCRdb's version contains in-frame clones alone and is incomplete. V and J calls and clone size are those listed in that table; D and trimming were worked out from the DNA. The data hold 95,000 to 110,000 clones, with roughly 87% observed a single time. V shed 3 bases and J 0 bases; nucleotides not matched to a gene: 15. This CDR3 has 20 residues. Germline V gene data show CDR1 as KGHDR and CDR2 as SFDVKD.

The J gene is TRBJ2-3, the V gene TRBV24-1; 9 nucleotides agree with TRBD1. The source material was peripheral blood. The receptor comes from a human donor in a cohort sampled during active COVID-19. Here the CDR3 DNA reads TGTGCCACCAGTGATCCGCGGGACAGGGCCACGATACATAGCACAGATACGCAGTATTTT. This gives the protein CATSDPRDRATIHSTDTQYF.